The rows below give T cell receptor beta chains drawn from one sample of a study of T cell changes during pregnancy in multiple sclerosis. TCRdb's table, derived via immunoSEQ multiplex PCR, lists solely in-frame clones and lacks some. The table includes about 47,000 clones, roughly nine tenths detected once. Specimen: CD8+ T cells from peripheral blood mononuclear cells, collected in the second trimester of pregnancy. The receptors were sampled from a female donor with multiple sclerosis, enrolled in a pregnancy study. Both conserved end residues are part of each CDR3. The D gene is left open where the match is weak. Rows may omit the clone size; those that give it use once, few, many or a size class.

d_call j_call clone_size v_call cdr3_aa cdr3_nt
. TRBJ1-5 once TRBV7-6 CASSLGTGSNQPQHF TGTGCCAGCAGCTTAGGAACAGGGAGCAATCAGCCCCAGCATTTT
. TRBJ2-7 . TRBV7-6 CASSPRGDYEQYF TGTGCCAGCAGCCCCCGGGGAGACTACGAGCAGTACTTC
. TRBJ1-3 . TRBV6-5 CASSYTAGNTIYF TGTGCCAGCAGTTATACAGCCGGAAACACCATATATTTT
TRBD2 TRBJ2-3 . TRBV6-4 CASSGGEGTDTQYF TGTGCCAGCAGTGGGGGGGAGGGGACAGATACGCAGTATTTT
TRBD2 TRBJ2-3 . TRBV5-5 CASSFFLAGGSLTGYF TGTGCCAGCAGCTTTTTTCTAGCGGGGGGTTCCCTAACAGGGTATTTT
. TRBJ2-7 many TRBV27 CASSLLGDEQYF TGTGCCAGCAGTTTATTAGGGGACGAGCAGTACTTC
TRBD2 TRBJ2-5 . TRBV9 CASQRGGDQETQYF TGTGCCAGTCAGCGCGGGGGAGACCAAGAGACCCAGTACTTC
. TRBJ2-7 once TRBV7-9 CASSSQGGEQYF TGTGCCAGCAGCTCGCAGGGAGGCGAGCAGTACTTC
TRBD2 TRBJ2-1 . TRBV11-3 CASSRLAGGPGEQFF TGTGCCAGCAGCAGACTAGCGGGGGGGCCTGGTGAGCAGTTCTTC
TRBD2 TRBJ2-2 . TRBV7-6 CASSYAAGGRDGELFF TGTGCCAGCAGCTATGCTGCGGGAGGCCGTGACGGGGAGCTGTTTTTT
TRBD2 TRBJ2-7 . TRBV19 CASTPLAGEGYEQYF TGTGCCAGTACCCCTCTAGCGGGGGAAGGTTACGAGCAGTACTTC
. TRBJ1-2 . TRBV27 CASSFEGSYGYTF TGTGCCAGCAGTTTTGAGGGTTCCTATGGCTACACCTTC
. TRBJ2-7 . TRBV6-1 CASRGGTPEQYF TGTGCCAGCAGGGGGGGGACACCCGAGCAGTACTTC
TRBD1 TRBJ2-5 . TRBV29-1 CSATGTGGRETQYF TGCAGCGCCACCGGGACAGGGGGCAGGGAGACCCAGTACTTC
TRBD1 TRBJ2-5 . TRBV27 CASSKSPVQGIEETQYF TGTGCCAGCAGTAAATCGCCCGTACAGGGGATTGAGGAGACCCAGTACTTC
TRBD2 TRBJ2-1 . TRBV29-1 CSVEASGGRWFF TGCAGCGTTGAGGCTAGCGGGGGGAGGTGGTTCTTC
. TRBJ1-4 once TRBV11-2 CASSISALRGTNEKLFF TGTGCCAGCAGCATTTCGGCACTCCGCGGGACTAATGAAAAACTGTTTTTT
TRBD1 TRBJ1-3 once TRBV9 CASSDPGQGASGNTIYF TGTGCCAGCAGCGACCCGGGACAGGGGGCCTCTGGAAACACCATATATTTT
. TRBJ2-3 . TRBV5-1 CASSPTPWEDRDTQYF TGCGCCAGCAGCCCTACCCCCTGGGAGGATAGAGATACGCAGTATTTT
. TRBJ1-2 . TRBV9 CASSVSGGGYTF TGTGCCAGCAGCGTAAGTGGAGGTGGCTACACCTTC
TRBD1 TRBJ1-5 . TRBV27 CASSGTGTNQPQHF TGTGCCAGCAGTGGGACAGGGACCAATCAGCCCCAGCATTTT
TRBD1 TRBJ1-1 . TRBV28 CASSSLDRGGTEAFF TGTGCCAGCAGTTCACTCGACAGGGGAGGCACTGAAGCTTTCTTT
TRBD1 TRBJ2-5 . TRBV13 CASSTRTGGMGETQYF TGTGCCAGCAGCACTAGGACAGGGGGAATGGGGGAGACCCAGTACTTC
TRBD1 TRBJ2-7 . TRBV18 CASSPGTGGFYEQYF TGTGCCAGCTCACCCGGGACAGGGGGCTTTTACGAGCAGTACTTC
. TRBJ1-6 . TRBV2 CASSEAINSPLHF TGTGCCAGCAGTGAAGCTATTAATTCACCCCTCCACTTT
. TRBJ1-1 once TRBV7-8 CASSLLQGGDTEAFF TGTGCCAGCAGCCTACTACAGGGAGGGGACACTGAAGCTTTCTTT
TRBD2 TRBJ2-1 . TRBV4-1 CASSPAGGWNEQFF TGCGCCAGCAGCCCAGCGGGGGGTTGGAATGAGCAGTTCTTC
TRBD2 TRBJ2-2 . TRBV7-9 CASVEVVAGVTGELFF TGTGCCAGCGTCGAGGTTGTAGCGGGGGTTACCGGGGAGCTGTTTTTT
. TRBJ2-1 . TRBV19 CASSIGGGYEQFF TGTGCCAGTAGTATAGGAGGAGGGTATGAGCAGTTCTTC
TRBD1 TRBJ1-1 once TRBV5-1 CASSLRGQDRYTEAFF TGCGCCAGCAGCTTACGGGGACAGGACAGATACACTGAAGCTTTCTTT
. TRBJ1-1 . TRBV7-9 CASSLVLGPGEAFF TGTGCCAGCAGCTTAGTTTTAGGGCCGGGGGAAGCTTTCTTT
. TRBJ1-6 few TRBV4-2 CASSQEAENSPLHF TGTGCCAGCAGCCAAGAGGCGGAGAATTCACCCCTCCACTTT
. TRBJ1-2 . TRBV5-6 CASSFWVPSGGYTF TGTGCCAGCAGCTTTTGGGTCCCATCGGGGGGCTACACCTTC
TRBD2 TRBJ2-2 . TRBV4-2 CASSQNSGGAGELFF TGTGCCAGCAGCCAAAATAGCGGGGGGGCCGGGGAGCTGTTTTTT
. TRBJ1-5 . TRBV2 CASSRTENSNQPQHF TGTGCCAGCAGTCGGACAGAAAATAGCAATCAGCCCCAGCATTTT
TRBD2 TRBJ2-7 . TRBV13 CASSSSREAGGPQWEQYF TGTGCCAGCAGCTCCAGCCGAGAGGCGGGGGGACCCCAATGGGAGCAGTACTTC
. TRBJ1-1 . TRBV7-3 CASSLTGAEAFF TGTGCCAGCAGCTTAACAGGGGCGGAAGCTTTCTTT
. TRBJ2-7 . TRBV14 CASSLDSEVREQYF TGTGCCAGCAGCCTGGACAGTGAGGTGAGGGAGCAGTACTTC
TRBD2 TRBJ2-7 . TRBV4-1 CASSQARGVAYEQYF TGCGCCAGCAGCCAAGCCCGGGGGGTGGCCTACGAGCAGTACTTC
. TRBJ2-3 . TRBV21-1 CASSKRVTLPRTDTQYF TGTGCCAGCAGCAAACGAGTCACGTTACCTCGCACAGATACGCAGTATTTT
. TRBJ1-5 . TRBV13 CASSSGRQPQHF TGTGCCAGCAGCTCCGGGAGGCAGCCCCAGCATTTT
TRBD1 TRBJ2-2 once TRBV10-2 CASDGQGAISGTGELFF TGCGCCAGCGATGGGCAGGGGGCTATATCGGGCACCGGGGAGCTGTTTTTT
. TRBJ1-3 . TRBV2 CASSDSTGSPGNTIYF TGTGCCAGCAGTGACTCCACAGGCTCCCCTGGAAACACCATATATTTT
. TRBJ2-1 . TRBV7-9 CASSDPGDEQFF TGTGCCAGCAGCGACCCGGGGGATGAGCAGTTCTTC